What follows are 32 T cell receptor beta chains derived from one specimen sequenced in a study of shared clonotypes between healthy human individuals. Data came from immunoSEQ multiplex PCR; TCRdb stores just in-frame clones and leaves some out. This repertoire shows approximately 2,300,000 clones, around 92% found once; its top ten account for roughly 0.34%. Sequenced material: naive CD4+ T cells from PBMCs. Specified subset: CD45RA+ positively selected. These receptors were collected from a man between 18 and 35 years old in good health. Some clones in this sample may be carry-over from other donors' samples.

The V call is TRBV15, the J call TRBJ2-3; D possibly corresponds to TRBD1 (5 bases). Germline V gives CDR1 LNHNV, CDR2 YYDKDF (reference sequence). The CDR3 extends over 14 amino acids. Trimming took 2 bases from V and 6 from J, leaving 12 bases between them. CDR3 amino acids: CATSRLGAGDTQYF. The CDR3 bases are TGTGCCACCAGCAGACTAGGGGCAGGGGATACGCAGTATTTT.

This clone was counted a single time. This sequence joins TRBV10-3 and TRBJ1-4; D perhaps matches TRBD1 (6 bases). CDR1 is ENHRY, CDR2 SYGVKD, per germline. Between the trimmed V and J ends, which lost 4 bases and 10 bases, there was a span of 16 bases. The CDR3 sequence is 14 residues long. The CDR3 here is CAISGEPGRGKLFF. The CDR3 nucleotides read TGTGCCATCAGTGGTGAGCCCGGCAGGGGAAAACTGTTTTTT.

The chain carries TRBV4-2 and TRBJ1-1, with D unresolved. The ends were cut back, 4 bases at V and 3 bases at J, with 18 bases in the middle. Germline V gene data show CDR1 as LGHNA and CDR2 as YNFKEQ. This CDR3 region has 16 residues. CDR3 sequence: CASSPQPAGDYTEAFF. Written as DNA, the CDR3 is TGTGCCAGCAGCCCCCAACCCGCCGGGGATTACACTGAAGCTTTCTTT.

This clone has just one count. The chain employs TRBV19 and TRBJ2-7; 12 nucleotides line up with TRBD2. Germline V gene data show CDR1 as LNHDA and CDR2 as SQIVND (reference sequence). The length of the CDR3 is 15 residues. With V trimmed by 6 bases and J by 0 bases, 3 bases remained unmatched. CDR3 loop: CASSETSGSSYEQYF. The CDR3 DNA is TGTGCCAGTAGCGAGACTAGCGGGAGCTCCTACGAGCAGTACTTC.

The CDR3 nucleotides are TGTGCCAGCAGCTTCGGTAGAGGGGGTGATATTCAGTACTTC. This gives the protein CASSFGRGGDIQYF. The chain employs TRBV7-9 and TRBJ2-4, with D perhaps matching TRBD1 (6 bases). V was pared by 3 bases and J by 10 bases, with 16 bases between. Germline CDR1 SEHNR, CDR2 FQNEAQ (reference sequence). The CDR3 spans 14 residues.

As DNA, the CDR3 is TGTGCCAGCAGCTATAGCGGGAGGTACAATGAGCAGTTCTTC. This translates into CASSYSGRYNEQFF. The V and J genes are TRBV7-2 and TRBJ2-1; 10 nucleotides align to TRBD2. Germline V CDR1 and CDR2: SGHTA, FQGNSA. This CDR3 is 14 amino acids long. The ends lost 4 bases at V and 4 bases at J; junction bases unmatched: 1.

This chain uses TRBV7-3 with TRBJ2-3; TRBD2 matches 14 bases. Germline V CDR1 and CDR2: SGHTA, FQGTGA. The trim removed 0 bases at V and 1 base at J, leaving 3 bases unmatched. The CDR3 is 18 residues long. The CDR3 DNA is TGTGCCAGCAGCTTAACGGGGACTAGCGGGAGTCGCACAGATACGCAGTATTTT. This sequence encodes CASSLTGTSGSRTDTQYF.

In its sample, this clone was seen once. This chain links TRBV18 with TRBJ2-7; D is perhaps TRBD1 or TRBD2 (6 bases each). The germline V gene encodes CDR1 KGHSH and CDR2 LQKENI. The V end was cut by 6 bases, the J end by 3 bases, with 27 bases between. This CDR3 contains 18 residues. The CDR3 loop is CASSPLTGYIADDYEQYF. Written as DNA, the CDR3 is TGTGCCAGCTCGCCGCTAACAGGGTACATAGCGGATGACTACGAGCAGTACTTC.

This clone appeared once. This chain connects TRBV18 to TRBJ1-1, with 10 bases identical to TRBD1. Germline CDR1 is KGHSH and CDR2 is LQKENI. Germline trimming cut 3 bases from V and 4 bases from J; bases unmatched to any gene: 5. The CDR3 consists of 15 residues. CDR3 DNA: TGTGCCAGCTCACCGGGACAGGGGATTATCACTGAAGCTTTCTTT. It is translated as CASSPGQGIITEAFF.

The genes are TRBV19 and TRBJ1-2; D is undetermined. Germline CDR1 is LNHDA and CDR2 is SQIVND (reference sequence). This CDR3 spans 14 amino acids. Between the trimmed V and J ends, which lost 6 bases and 0 bases, there was a span of 11 bases. CDR3 sequence: CASRTPGANYGYTF. As DNA, the CDR3 is TGTGCCAGTAGGACACCCGGAGCTAACTATGGCTACACCTTC.

The CDR3 region is CASITSAGGEQHF. As DNA, the CDR3 is TGTGCCAGCATCACCTCGGCCGGGGGCGAACAGCATTTT. The V call is TRBV28, the J call TRBJ1-5; a weak D match, TRBD1 (6 bases). Germline CDR1 MDHEN, CDR2 SYDVKM. The CDR3 length is 13 residues. The V end lost 7 bases, the J end lost 13 bases, and 20 bases lay between the germline ends.

The J gene is TRBJ2-7, the V gene TRBV4-1; D possibly corresponds to TRBD2 (5 bases). CDR3 length: 16 amino acids. CDR1 is MGHRA, CDR2 YSYEKL, per germline. Trimming cost V 0 bases and J 1 base, with 13 bases left between them. This chain's CDR3 is CASSQDPVRRSYEQYF. The CDR3 region has the DNA TGCGCCAGCAGCCAAGATCCCGTCAGGAGGTCCTACGAGCAGTACTTC.

This clone showed up just once. The same CDR3 arises from other DNA sequences in this sample as well. The genes are TRBV9 and TRBJ2-7; D unresolved. V shed 0 bases and J shed 2 bases, with 6 bases lying between them. The germline V gene has CDR1 SGDLS and CDR2 YYNGEE. The CDR3 is 13 amino acids. This CDR3 reads CASSVAGPYEQYF. CDR3 sequence (DNA): TGTGCCAGCAGCGTAGCCGGTCCCTACGAGCAGTACTTC.

The V and J genes are TRBV28 and TRBJ1-2; D is unclear. The germline V and J ends were trimmed by 5 bases and 8 bases, with 9 bases remaining between them. From germline, CDR1 is MDHEN and CDR2 SYDVKM. The CDR3 length is 11 residues. DNA for the CDR3: TGTGCCAGCAGTGACAATTGGGGCTACACCTTC. Protein: CASSDNWGYTF.

The chain links TRBV30 to TRBJ1-4, with D unresolved. There are 11 residues in the CDR3. Germline lookup yields CDR1 GTSNPN and CDR2 SVGIG (reference sequence). With 0 bases removed from V and 11 bases from J, the gap between germline ends came to 7 bases. CDR3 sequence: CAWSVDGKLFF. CDR3 nucleotides: TGTGCCTGGAGTGTGGACGGGAAACTGTTTTTT.

V usage is TRBV30 and J usage is TRBJ1-2, with TRBD1 as a possible D gene (6 bases). The germline gives CDR1 GTSNPN, CDR2 SVGIG (reference sequence). This CDR3 spans 11 amino acids. The CDR3 nucleotides are TGTGGCGGGGGCGTTGAGTATGGCTACACCTTC. This translates into CGGGVEYGYTF.

A note on this clone: Different DNA sequences within this sample yield the same CDR3. The chain uses TRBV5-1 and TRBJ1-1, with D uncertain. CDR1 SGHRS and CDR2 YFSETQ come from the germline V gene. The CDR3 has 14 amino acids. The V gene lost 0 bases and the J gene lost 2 bases, with 8 bases spanning the gap. The CDR3 region has the DNA TGCGCCAGCAGCTTGGGACCCGTTAACACTGAAGCTTTCTTT. Protein product: CASSLGPVNTEAFF.

The chain has TRBV5-5 and TRBJ2-6; D is undetermined. The CDR3 loop spans 16 amino acids. The V end was cut by 1 base, the J end by 0 bases, with 8 bases between. CDR1 and CDR2 (germline): SGHKS, YYEKEE (reference sequence). Written as DNA, the CDR3 is TGTGCCAGCAGCTTGTATTACAGCTCTGGGGCCAACGTCCTGACTTTC. Its protein is CASSLYYSSGANVLTF.

This chain links TRBV6-5 with TRBJ2-7; D is unresolved. The V gene's germline CDR1 is MNHEY and CDR2 SVGAGI. Trimming removed 7 bases at V and 3 bases at J, with 13 bases between. This CDR3 is 13 amino acids long. The CDR3 reads CASTRASGYEQYF. CDR3 DNA: TGTGCCAGCACCCGGGCCTCGGGCTACGAGCAGTACTTC.

On this clone: This sample also contains other DNA sequences that code for the same CDR3. The CDR3 is CASSSGTGVNEKLFF. The CDR3 nucleotides read TGTGCCAGCAGTAGCGGGACAGGCGTAAATGAAAAACTGTTTTTT. The J gene is TRBJ1-4, the V gene TRBV28, with TRBD1 matching over 8 bases. The germline V gene encodes CDR1 MDHEN and CDR2 SYDVKM. This CDR3 has 15 residues. The trim removed 5 bases at V and 5 bases at J, leaving 7 bases unmatched.

The chain combines TRBV15 with TRBJ1-1; D is uncertain. CDR1 LNHNV and CDR2 YYDKDF come from the germline V gene (reference sequence). V was trimmed by 0 bases and J by 0 bases, leaving 11 bases between them. The CDR3 runs to 16 residues. CDR3 coding DNA: TGTGCCACCAGCAGAGATCATGGGGTAATGAACACTGAAGCTTTCTTT. It is translated as CATSRDHGVMNTEAFF.

The chain recombines TRBV6-5 with TRBJ2-3; D possibly corresponds to TRBD2 (5 bases). Trimming took off 2 bases at V and 3 bases at J, with 12 bases between the two ends. Germline assignment: CDR1 MNHEY and CDR2 SVGAGI. CDR3 length equals 15 residues. The CDR3 DNA follows: TGTGCCAGCAGTTACGGTTCGTCGGGAACAGATACGCAGTATTTT. Translated: CASSYGSSGTDTQYF.

Worth noting for this clone: In the same sample, other DNA sequences code for this CDR3. The chain carries TRBV7-2 and TRBJ1-2; possible D gene TRBD1, 6 bases. The germline CDR1 and CDR2 sequences are SGHTA and FQGNSA. Trimming stripped 0 bases from V and 5 bases from J, with 10 bases between. The CDR3 contains 14 residues. The CDR3: CASSLATGIYGYTF. CDR3 nucleotide sequence: TGTGCCAGCAGCTTAGCCACAGGGATTTATGGCTACACCTTC.

This clone has only a few counts. The chain has TRBV4-2 and TRBJ2-1, with 12 nucleotides matching TRBD2. CDR3 length: 16 amino acids. J gave up 10 bases and V 4 bases, and 11 bases lay outside the gene matches. The germline V gene encodes CDR1 LGHNA and CDR2 YNFKEQ. The CDR3 sequence: CASSLSGTSGLGEQFF. In DNA, the CDR3 is TGTGCCAGCAGCCTAAGCGGGACTAGCGGGTTAGGCGAGCAGTTCTTC.

This clone appeared once. This sequence joins TRBV6-6 and TRBJ1-2, with 7 bases identical to TRBD1. V lost 6 bases to trimming and J lost 8 bases; unmatched junction nucleotides: 9. The CDR3 contains 13 residues. Germline CDR1 and CDR2: MNHNY and SVGAGI (reference sequence). CDR3 loop: CASSIRTGRGYTF. The CDR3 DNA sequence: TGTGCCAGCAGCATCCGGACAGGTCGGGGCTACACCTTC.

This clone was observed a single time. V usage is TRBV4-1 and J usage is TRBJ1-5; D remains ambiguous. Germline loops: CDR1 MGHRA, CDR2 YSYEKL. CDR3 length: 20 residues. Trimming took 0 bases from V and 0 from J, leaving 21 bases between them. The CDR3 coding sequence is TGCGCCAGCAGCCAAGATCTTAGCTTAGAGGAGTACTATAGCAATCAGCCCCAGCATTTT. Protein sequence: CASSQDLSLEEYYSNQPQHF.

This CDR3 is CASSYQGTSGAYEQYF. The CDR3 DNA is TGTGCCAGCAGTTACCAAGGGACTAGCGGGGCCTACGAGCAGTACTTC. The chain joins TRBV6-5 to TRBJ2-7, with 13 bases aligning to TRBD2. The germline gives CDR1 MNHEY, CDR2 SVGAGI. The junction had 3 bases not matched to a gene; V was cut back by 2 bases and J by 2 bases. The CDR3 covers 16 residues.

The gene calls are TRBV11-2 and TRBJ2-1; no clear D. The CDR3 runs to 12 residues. Trimming removed 5 bases at V and 5 bases at J, with 7 bases between. CDR1 SGHAT and CDR2 FQNNGV come from the germline V gene. CDR3 nucleotides: TGTGCCAGCAGCCAATTCAACAATGAGCAGTTCTTC. This sequence encodes CASSQFNNEQFF.

This chain connects TRBV28 to TRBJ1-5; tentatively, D is TRBD1 (5 bases). Trimming pared 3 bases from V and 9 bases from J, leaving 15 bases between. Germline V gives CDR1 MDHEN, CDR2 SYDVKM. This CDR3 comprises 14 residues. As DNA, the CDR3 is TGTGCCAGCAGTTTGGCAGGGAGGTACGGGCCCCAGCATTTT. Protein: CASSLAGRYGPQHF.

V is TRBV7-3 and J is TRBJ1-5, with unresolved D. CDR1 SGHTA and CDR2 FQGTGA come from the germline V gene. V lost 5 bases and J 2 bases, leaving 10 bases between the germline ends. The CDR3 length is 14 residues. Here the CDR3 DNA reads TGTGCCAGCAGCCCCGGGCCCGGCAATCAGCCCCAGCATTTT. Its protein product is CASSPGPGNQPQHF.

V and J are TRBV19 and TRBJ1-2, with 7 nucleotides matching TRBD1. The CDR3 length is 13 residues. V was clipped by 4 bases and J by 6 bases; unmatched bases: 5. Germline values: CDR1 LNHDA, CDR2 SQIVND (reference sequence). Written as DNA, the CDR3 is TGTGCCAGTAGTAGGGACAGAGTAAATGGCTACACCTTC. As protein: CASSRDRVNGYTF.

The V and J genes are TRBV6-6 and TRBJ1-1; no clear D gene. This CDR3 is built from 14 residues. With 6 bases removed from V and 0 bases from J, the gap between germline ends came to 11 bases. Germline V gives CDR1 MNHNY, CDR2 SVGAGI (reference sequence). The CDR3 here is CASSTGVLNTEAFF. The CDR3 DNA reads as TGTGCCAGCAGCACCGGGGTCCTGAACACTGAAGCTTTCTTT.